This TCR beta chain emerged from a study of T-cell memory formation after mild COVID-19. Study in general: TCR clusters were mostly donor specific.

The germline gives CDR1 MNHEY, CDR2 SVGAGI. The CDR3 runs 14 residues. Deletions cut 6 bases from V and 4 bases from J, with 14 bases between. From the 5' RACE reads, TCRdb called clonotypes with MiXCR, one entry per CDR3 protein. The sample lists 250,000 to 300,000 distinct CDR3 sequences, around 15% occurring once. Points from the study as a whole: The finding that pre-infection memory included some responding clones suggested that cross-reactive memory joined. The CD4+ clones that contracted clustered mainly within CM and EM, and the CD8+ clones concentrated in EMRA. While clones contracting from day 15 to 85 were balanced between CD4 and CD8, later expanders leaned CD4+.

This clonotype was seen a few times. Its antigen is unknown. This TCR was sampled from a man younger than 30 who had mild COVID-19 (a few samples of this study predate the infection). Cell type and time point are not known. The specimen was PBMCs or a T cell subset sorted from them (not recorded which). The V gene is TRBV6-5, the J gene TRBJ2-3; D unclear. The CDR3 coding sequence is TGTGCCAGCAGCTATTTTGTCTCAGCAGATACGCAGTATTTT. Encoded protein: CASSYFVSADTQYF.